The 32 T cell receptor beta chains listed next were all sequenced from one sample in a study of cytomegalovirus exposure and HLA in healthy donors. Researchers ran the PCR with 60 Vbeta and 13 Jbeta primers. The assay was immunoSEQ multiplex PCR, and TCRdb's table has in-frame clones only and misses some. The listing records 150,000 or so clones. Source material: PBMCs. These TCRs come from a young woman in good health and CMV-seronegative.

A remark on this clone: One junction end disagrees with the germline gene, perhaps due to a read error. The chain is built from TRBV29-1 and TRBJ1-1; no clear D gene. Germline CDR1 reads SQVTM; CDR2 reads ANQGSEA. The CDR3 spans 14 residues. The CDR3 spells CSVEGGRGNTEAFF. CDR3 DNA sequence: TGCAGCGTAGAAGGAGGACGGGGAAACACTGAAGCTTTCTTT.

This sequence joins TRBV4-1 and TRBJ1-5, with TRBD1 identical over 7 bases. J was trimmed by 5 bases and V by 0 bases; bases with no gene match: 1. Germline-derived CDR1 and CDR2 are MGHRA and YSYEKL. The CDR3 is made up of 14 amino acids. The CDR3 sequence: CASSQDRGYQPQHF. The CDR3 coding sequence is TGCGCCAGCAGCCAAGACAGGGGGTATCAGCCCCAGCATTTT.

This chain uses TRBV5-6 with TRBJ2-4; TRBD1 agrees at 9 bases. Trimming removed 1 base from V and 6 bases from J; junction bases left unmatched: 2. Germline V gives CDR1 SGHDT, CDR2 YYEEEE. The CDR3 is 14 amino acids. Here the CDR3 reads CASSLWGQGNIQYF. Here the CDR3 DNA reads TGTGCCAGCAGCTTGTGGGGACAGGGAAACATTCAGTACTTC.

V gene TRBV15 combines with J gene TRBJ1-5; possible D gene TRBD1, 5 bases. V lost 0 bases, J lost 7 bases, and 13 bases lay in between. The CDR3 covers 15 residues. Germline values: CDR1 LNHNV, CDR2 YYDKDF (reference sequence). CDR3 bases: TGTGCCACCAGCAGAGAGGACACGACCCAACAGCCCCAGCATTTT. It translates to CATSREDTTQQPQHF. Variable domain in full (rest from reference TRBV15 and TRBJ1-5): DAMVIQNPRYQVTQFGKPVTLSCSQTLNHNVMYWYQQKSSQAPKLLFHYYDKDFNNEADTPDNFQSRRPNTSFCFLDIRSPGLGDTAMYLCATSREDTTQQPQHFGDGTRLSIL.

CDR3 nucleotides: TGTGCCAGCAGCTTAGGGGGAGTGGTGTTCTTC. Its protein product is CASSLGGVVFF. This sequence joins TRBV7-9 and TRBJ2-1, with D maybe TRBD2 (5 bases). CDR3 size: 11 residues. Trimming left V 1 base short and J 15 bases short, with 10 bases between. From germline, CDR1 is SEHNR and CDR2 FQNEAQ (reference sequence). Complete variable domain (other parts from reference TRBV7-9 and TRBJ2-1): DTGVSQNPRHKITKRGQNVTFRCDPISEHNRLYWYRQTLGQGPEFLTYFQNEAQLEKSRLLSDRFSAERPKGSFSTLEIQRTEQGDSAMYLCASSLGGVVFFGPGTRLTVL.

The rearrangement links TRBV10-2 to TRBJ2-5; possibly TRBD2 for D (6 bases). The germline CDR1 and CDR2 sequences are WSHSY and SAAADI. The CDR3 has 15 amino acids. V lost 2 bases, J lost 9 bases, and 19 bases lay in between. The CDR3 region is CASSEGGLATGAQYF. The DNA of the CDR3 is TGCGCCAGCAGTGAGGGGGGTCTTGCGACGGGGGCCCAGTACTTC.

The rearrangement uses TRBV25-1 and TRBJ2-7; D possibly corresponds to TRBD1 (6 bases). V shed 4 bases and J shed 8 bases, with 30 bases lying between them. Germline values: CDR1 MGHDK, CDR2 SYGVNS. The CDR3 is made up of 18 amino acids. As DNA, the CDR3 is TGTGCCAGCAGTGTTTTTCCCAAGTTGTCGTCAGGGGCCGGAAAGCAGTACTTC. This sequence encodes CASSVFPKLSSGAGKQYF.

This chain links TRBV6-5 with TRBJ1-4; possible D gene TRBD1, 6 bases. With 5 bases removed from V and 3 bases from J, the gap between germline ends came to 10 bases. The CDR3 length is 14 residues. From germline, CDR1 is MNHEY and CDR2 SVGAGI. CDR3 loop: CASSPGDANEKLFF. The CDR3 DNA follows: TGTGCCAGCAGTCCAGGGGACGCTAATGAAAAACTGTTTTTT.

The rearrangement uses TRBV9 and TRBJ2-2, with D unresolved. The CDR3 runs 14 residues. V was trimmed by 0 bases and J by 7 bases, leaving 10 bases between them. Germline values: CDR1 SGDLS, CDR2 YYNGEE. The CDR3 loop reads CASSVGSSSGELFF. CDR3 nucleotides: TGTGCCAGCAGCGTAGGTTCGTCGAGCGGGGAGCTGTTTTTT.

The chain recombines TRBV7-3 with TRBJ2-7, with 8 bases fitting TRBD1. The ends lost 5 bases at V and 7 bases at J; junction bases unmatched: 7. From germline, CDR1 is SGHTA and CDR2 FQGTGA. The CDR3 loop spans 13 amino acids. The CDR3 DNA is TGTGCCAGCAGCCAAGGACAGGGTGGTGAGCAGTACTTC. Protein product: CASSQGQGGEQYF. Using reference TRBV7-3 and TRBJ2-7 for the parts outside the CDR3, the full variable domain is GAGVSQTPSNKVTEKGKYVELRCDPISGHTALYWYRQSLGQGPEFLIYFQGTGAADDSGLPNDRFFAVRPEGSVSTLKIQRTERGDSAVYLCASSQGQGGEQYFGPGTRLTVT.

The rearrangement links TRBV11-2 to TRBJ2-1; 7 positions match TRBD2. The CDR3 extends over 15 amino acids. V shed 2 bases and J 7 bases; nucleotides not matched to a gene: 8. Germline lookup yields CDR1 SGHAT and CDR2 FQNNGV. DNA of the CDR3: TGTGCCAGCAGCTTATTTGGCGGGAGTGGTAATGAGCAGTTCTTC. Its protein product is CASSLFGGSGNEQFF. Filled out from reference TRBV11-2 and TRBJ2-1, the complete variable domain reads EAGVAQSPRYKIIEKRQSVAFWCNPISGHATLYWYQQILGQGPKLLIQFQNNGVVDDSQLPKDRFSAERLKGVDSTLKIQPAKLEDSAVYLCASSLFGGSGNEQFFGPGTRLTVL.

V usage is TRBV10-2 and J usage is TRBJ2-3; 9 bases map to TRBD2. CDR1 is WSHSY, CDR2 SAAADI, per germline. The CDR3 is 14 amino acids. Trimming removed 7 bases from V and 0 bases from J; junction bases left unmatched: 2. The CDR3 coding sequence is TGCGCCAGCACGGGACTAGCTAGCACAGATACGCAGTATTTT. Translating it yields CASTGLASTDTQYF.

The CDR3: CASSDSAENNEQFF. Written as DNA, the CDR3 is TGTGCCAGCAGTGACTCGGCAGAAAACAATGAGCAGTTCTTC. This sequence joins TRBV6-4 and TRBJ2-1, with D unresolved. Germline CDR1 and CDR2: MRHNA and SNTAGT. CDR3 length: 14 residues. V lost 0 bases and J 5 bases, leaving 8 bases between the germline ends.

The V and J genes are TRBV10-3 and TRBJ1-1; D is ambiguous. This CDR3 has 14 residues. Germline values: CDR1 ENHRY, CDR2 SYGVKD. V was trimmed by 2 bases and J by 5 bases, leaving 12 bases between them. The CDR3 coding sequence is TGTGCCATCAGTGAGAACCGGGGTAGGACTGAAGCTTTCTTT. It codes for CAISENRGRTEAFF.

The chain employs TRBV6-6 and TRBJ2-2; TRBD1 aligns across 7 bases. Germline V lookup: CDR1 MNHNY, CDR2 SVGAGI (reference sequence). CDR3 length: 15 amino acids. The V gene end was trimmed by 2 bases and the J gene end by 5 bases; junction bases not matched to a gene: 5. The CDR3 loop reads CASSYRGRDTGELFF. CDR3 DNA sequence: TGTGCCAGCAGTTACAGGGGGCGCGATACCGGGGAGCTGTTTTTT.

The CDR3 region is CASSWGGEQYV. Here the CDR3 DNA reads TGTGCCAGCAGCTGGGGGGGCGAGCAGTACGTC. This chain joins TRBV11-2 and TRBJ2-7; 7 nucleotides align to TRBD2. This CDR3 has 11 amino acids. The V and J ends lost 4 bases and 6 bases, in that order; junction bases with no gene match: 0. CDR1 is SGHAT, CDR2 FQNNGV, per germline.

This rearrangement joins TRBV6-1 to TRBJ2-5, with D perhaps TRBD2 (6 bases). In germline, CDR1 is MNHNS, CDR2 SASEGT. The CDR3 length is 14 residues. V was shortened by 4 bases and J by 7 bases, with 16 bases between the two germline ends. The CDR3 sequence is CASSGFSLGGTQYF. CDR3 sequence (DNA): TGTGCCAGCAGTGGATTCAGCCTGGGGGGGACCCAGTACTTC.

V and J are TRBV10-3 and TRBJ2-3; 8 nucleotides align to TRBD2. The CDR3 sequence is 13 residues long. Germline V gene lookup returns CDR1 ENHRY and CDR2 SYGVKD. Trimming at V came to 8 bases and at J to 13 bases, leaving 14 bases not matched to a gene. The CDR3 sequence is CAIGGGRGEGEYF. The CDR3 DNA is TGTGCCATCGGGGGGGGGCGGGGGGAGGGCGAGTATTTT.

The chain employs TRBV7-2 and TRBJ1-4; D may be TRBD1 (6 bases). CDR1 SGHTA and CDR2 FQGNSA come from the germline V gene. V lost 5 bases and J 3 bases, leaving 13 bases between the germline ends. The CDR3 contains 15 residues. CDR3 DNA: TGTGCCAGCAGCCCGGTAGGGGGTTCTAATGAAAAACTGTTTTTT. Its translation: CASSPVGGSNEKLFF.

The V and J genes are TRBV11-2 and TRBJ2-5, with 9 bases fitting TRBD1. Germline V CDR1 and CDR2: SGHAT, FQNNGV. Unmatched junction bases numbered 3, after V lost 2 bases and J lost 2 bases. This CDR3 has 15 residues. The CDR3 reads CASSLRGTGQETQYF. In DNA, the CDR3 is TGTGCCAGCAGCTTAAGAGGGACAGGGCAAGAGACCCAGTACTTC. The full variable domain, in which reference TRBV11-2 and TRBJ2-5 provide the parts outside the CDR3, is EAGVAQSPRYKIIEKRQSVAFWCNPISGHATLYWYQQILGQGPKLLIQFQNNGVVDDSQLPKDRFSAERLKGVDSTLKIQPAKLEDSAVYLCASSLRGTGQETQYFGPGTRLLVL.

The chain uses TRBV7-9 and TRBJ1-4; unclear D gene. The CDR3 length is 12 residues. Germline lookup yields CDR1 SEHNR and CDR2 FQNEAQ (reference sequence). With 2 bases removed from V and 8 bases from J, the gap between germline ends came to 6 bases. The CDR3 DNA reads TGTGCCAGCAGCTTACACGGGGAAAAACTGTTTTTT. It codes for CASSLHGEKLFF.

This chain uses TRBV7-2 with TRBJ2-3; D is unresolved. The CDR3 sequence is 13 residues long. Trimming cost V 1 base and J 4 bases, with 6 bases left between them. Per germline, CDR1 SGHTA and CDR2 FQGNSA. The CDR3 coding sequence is TGTGCCAGCAGCTTAGTGGGCGCAGATACGCAGTATTTT. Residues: CASSLVGADTQYF.

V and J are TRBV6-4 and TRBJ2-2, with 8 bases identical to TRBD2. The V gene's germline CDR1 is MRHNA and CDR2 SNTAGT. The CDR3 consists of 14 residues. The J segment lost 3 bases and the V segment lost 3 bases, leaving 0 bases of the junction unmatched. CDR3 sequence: CASSELADTGELFF. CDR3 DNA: TGTGCCAGCAGTGAACTAGCGGACACCGGGGAGCTGTTTTTT.

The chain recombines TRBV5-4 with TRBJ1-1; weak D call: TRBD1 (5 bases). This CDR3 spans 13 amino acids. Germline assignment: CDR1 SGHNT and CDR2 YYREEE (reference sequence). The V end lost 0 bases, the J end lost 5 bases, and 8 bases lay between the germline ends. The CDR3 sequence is CASSLGGVTEAFF. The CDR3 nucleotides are TGTGCCAGCAGCTTGGGGGGGGTTACTGAAGCTTTCTTT.

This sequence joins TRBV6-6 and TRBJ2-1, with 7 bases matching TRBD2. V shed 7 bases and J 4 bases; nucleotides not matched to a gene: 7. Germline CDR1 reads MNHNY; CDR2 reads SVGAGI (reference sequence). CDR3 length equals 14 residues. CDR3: CASNPAGTYNEQFF. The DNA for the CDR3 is TGTGCCAGCAACCCAGCGGGGACTTACAATGAGCAGTTCTTC.

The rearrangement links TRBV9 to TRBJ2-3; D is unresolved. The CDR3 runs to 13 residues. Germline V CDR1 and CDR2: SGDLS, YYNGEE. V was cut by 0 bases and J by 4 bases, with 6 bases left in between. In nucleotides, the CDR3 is TGTGCCAGCAGCGTAGCTCCCCCAGATACGCAGTATTTT. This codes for CASSVAPPDTQYF.

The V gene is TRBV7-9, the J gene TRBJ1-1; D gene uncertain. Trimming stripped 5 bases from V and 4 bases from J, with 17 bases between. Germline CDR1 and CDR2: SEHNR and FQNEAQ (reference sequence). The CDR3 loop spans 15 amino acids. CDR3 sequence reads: CASSGLDYFGTEAFF. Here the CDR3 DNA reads TGTGCCAGCAGCGGGTTGGACTATTTTGGCACTGAAGCTTTCTTT. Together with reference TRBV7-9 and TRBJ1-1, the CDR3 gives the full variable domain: DTGVSQNPRHKITKRGQNVTFRCDPISEHNRLYWYRQTLGQGPEFLTYFQNEAQLEKSRLLSDRFSAERPKGSFSTLEIQRTEQGDSAMYLCASSGLDYFGTEAFFGQGTRLTVV.

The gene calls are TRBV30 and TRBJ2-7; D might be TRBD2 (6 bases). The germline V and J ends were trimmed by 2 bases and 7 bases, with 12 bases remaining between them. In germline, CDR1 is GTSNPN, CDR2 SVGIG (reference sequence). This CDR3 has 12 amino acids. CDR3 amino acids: CAWSPRAGEQYF. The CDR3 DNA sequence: TGTGCCTGGAGTCCCAGGGCGGGGGAGCAGTACTTC. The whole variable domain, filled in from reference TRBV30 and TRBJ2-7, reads SQTIHQWPATLVQPVGSPLSLECTVEGTSNPNLYWYRQAAGRGLQLLFYSVGIGQISSEVPQNLSASRPQDRQFILSSKKLLLSDSGFYLCAWSPRAGEQYFGPGTRLTVT.

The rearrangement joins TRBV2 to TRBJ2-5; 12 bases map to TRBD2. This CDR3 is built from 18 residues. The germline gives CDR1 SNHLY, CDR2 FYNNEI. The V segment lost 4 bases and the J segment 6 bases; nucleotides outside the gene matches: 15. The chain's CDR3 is CASSGASGRGGGPKTQYF. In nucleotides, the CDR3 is TGTGCCAGCAGTGGGGCTAGCGGGAGGGGAGGAGGACCTAAGACCCAGTACTTC.

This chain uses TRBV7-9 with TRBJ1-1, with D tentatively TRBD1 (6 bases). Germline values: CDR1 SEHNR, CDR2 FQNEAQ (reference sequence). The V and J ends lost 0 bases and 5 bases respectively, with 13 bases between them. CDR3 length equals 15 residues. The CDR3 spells CASSLAGRGQTEAFF. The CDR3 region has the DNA TGTGCCAGCAGCTTAGCAGGCAGGGGACAAACTGAAGCTTTCTTT.

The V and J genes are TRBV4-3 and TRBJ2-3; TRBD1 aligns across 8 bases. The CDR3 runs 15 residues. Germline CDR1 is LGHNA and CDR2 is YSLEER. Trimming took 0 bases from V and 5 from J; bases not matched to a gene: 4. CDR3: CASSQDLQGEDTQYF. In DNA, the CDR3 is TGCGCCAGCAGCCAAGATTTACAGGGGGAAGATACGCAGTATTTT.

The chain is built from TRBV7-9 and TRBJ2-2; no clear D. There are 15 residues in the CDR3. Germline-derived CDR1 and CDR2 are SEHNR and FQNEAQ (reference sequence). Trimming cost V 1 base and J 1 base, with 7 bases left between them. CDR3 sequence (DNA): TGTGCCAGCAGCTTAGGGCACCAGAACACCGGGGAGCTGTTTTTT. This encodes CASSLGHQNTGELFF.